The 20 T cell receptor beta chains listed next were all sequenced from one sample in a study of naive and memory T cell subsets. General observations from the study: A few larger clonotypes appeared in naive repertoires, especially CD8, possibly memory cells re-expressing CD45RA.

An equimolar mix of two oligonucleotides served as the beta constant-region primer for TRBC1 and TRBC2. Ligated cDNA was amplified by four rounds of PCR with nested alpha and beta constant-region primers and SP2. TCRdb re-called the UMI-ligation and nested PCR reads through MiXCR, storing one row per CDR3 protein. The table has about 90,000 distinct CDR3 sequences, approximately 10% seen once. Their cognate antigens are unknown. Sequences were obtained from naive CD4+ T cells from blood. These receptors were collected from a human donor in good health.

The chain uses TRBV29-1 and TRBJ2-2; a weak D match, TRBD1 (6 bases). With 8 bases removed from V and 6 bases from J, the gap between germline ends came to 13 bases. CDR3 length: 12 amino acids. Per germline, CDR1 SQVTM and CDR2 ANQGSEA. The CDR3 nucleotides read TGCAGCATTGGGGACACTCCCGGGGAGCTGTTTTTT. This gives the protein CSIGDTPGELFF.

Here the CDR3 DNA reads TGTGCCAGCAGCGCAGGGATTGCGGCAGATACGCAGTATTTT. Protein product: CASSAGIAADTQYF. The J gene is TRBJ2-3, the V gene TRBV7-2; maybe TRBD1 (5 bases). The CDR3 runs to 14 residues. V lost 5 bases to trimming and J lost 4 bases, with 13 bases between them. Germline V lookup: CDR1 SGHTA, CDR2 FQGNSA. The full variable domain, rest sourced from reference TRBV7-2 and TRBJ2-3, is GAGVSQSPSNKVTEKGKDVELRCDPISGHTALYWYRQSLGQGLEFLIYFQGNSAPDKSGLPSDRFSAERTGGSVSTLTIQRTQQEDSAVYLCASSAGIAADTQYFGPGTRLTVL.

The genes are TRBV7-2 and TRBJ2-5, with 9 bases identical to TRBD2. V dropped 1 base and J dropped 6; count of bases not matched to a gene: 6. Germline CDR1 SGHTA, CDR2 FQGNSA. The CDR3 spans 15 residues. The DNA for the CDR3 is TGTGCCAGCAGCTTAGGTGCGGGGGGGCGGAAGACCCAGTACTTC. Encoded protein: CASSLGAGGRKTQYF.

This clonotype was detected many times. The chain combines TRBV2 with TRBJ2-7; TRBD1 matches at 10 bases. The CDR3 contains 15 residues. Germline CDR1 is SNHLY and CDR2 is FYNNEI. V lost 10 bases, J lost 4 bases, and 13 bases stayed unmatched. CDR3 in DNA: TGTGCCAACGAGAAAGGGGGACAGGGGCCATACGAGCAGTACTTC. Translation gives CANEKGGQGPYEQYF.

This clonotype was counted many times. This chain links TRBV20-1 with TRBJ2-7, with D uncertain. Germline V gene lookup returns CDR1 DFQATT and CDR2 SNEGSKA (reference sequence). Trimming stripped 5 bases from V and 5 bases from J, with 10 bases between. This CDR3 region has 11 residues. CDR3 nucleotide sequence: TGCAGTGCTCAGTTAGTCGACGAGCAGTACTTC. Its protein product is CSAQLVDEQYF.

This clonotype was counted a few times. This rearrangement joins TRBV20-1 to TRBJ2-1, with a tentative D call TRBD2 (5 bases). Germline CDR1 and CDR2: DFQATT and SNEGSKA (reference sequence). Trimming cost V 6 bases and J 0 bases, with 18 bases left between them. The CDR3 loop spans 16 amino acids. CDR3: CSAPNRGFSSYNEQFF. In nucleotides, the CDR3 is TGCAGTGCACCAAACCGGGGATTTAGCTCCTACAATGAGCAGTTCTTC.

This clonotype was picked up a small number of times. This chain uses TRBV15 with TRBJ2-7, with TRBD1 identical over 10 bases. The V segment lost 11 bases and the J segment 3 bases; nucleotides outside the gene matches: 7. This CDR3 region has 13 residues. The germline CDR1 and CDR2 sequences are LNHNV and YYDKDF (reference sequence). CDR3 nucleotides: TGTGCCGTCACTCGGGACAGGGGCTACGAGCAGTACTTC. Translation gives CAVTRDRGYEQYF.

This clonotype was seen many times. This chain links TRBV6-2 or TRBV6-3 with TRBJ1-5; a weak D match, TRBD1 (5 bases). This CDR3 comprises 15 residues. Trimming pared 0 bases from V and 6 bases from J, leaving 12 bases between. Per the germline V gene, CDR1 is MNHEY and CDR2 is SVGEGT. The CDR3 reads CASSYSFGGVQPQHF. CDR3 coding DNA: TGTGCCAGCAGTTACTCTTTCGGGGGTGTTCAGCCCCAGCATTTT.

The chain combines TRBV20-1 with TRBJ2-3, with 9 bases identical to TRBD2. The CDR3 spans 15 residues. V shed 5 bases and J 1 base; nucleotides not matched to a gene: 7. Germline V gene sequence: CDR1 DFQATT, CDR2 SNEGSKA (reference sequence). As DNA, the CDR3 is TGCAGTGCTCCTTCACTAGCGGGTGGCACAGATACGCAGTATTTT. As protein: CSAPSLAGGTDTQYF.

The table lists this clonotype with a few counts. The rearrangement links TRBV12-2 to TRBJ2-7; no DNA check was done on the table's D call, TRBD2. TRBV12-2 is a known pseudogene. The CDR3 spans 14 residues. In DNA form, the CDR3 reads TGTGCAAGTCGCTGCCTAGCGGAACCCTACGAGCAGTACTTC. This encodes CASRCLAEPYEQYF.

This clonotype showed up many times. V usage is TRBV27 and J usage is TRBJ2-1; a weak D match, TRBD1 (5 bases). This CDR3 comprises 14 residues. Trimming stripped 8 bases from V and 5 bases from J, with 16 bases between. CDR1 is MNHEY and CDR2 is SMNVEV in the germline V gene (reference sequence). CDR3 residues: CASGQGLPNNEQFF. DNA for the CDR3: TGTGCCAGCGGGCAGGGTTTGCCGAACAATGAGCAGTTCTTC.

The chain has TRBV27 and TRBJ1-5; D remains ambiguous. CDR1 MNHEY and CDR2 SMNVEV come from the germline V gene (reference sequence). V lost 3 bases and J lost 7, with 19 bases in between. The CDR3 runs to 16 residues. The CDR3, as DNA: TGTGCCAGCAGTTTCGAGTGGACGGGTGCGAGCCAGCCCCAGCATTTT. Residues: CASSFEWTGASQPQHF.

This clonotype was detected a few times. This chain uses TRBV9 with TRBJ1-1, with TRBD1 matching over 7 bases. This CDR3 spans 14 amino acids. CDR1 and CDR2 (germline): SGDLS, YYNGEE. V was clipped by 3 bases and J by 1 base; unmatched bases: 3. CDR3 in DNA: TGTGCCAGCAGCGGGGGACAGCCGAACACTGAAGCTTTCTTT. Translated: CASSGGQPNTEAFF.

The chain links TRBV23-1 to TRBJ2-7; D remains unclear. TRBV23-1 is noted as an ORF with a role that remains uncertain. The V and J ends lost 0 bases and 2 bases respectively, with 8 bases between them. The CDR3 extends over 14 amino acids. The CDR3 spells CASSQSGRTYEQYF. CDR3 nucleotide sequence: TGCGCCAGCAGTCAATCCGGCAGAACCTACGAGCAGTACTTC.

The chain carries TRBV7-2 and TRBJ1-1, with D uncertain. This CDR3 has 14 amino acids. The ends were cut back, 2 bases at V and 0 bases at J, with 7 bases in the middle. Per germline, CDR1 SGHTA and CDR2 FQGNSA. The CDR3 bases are TGTGCCAGCAGCTTACACAGATTGAACACTGAAGCTTTCTTT. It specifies CASSLHRLNTEAFF.

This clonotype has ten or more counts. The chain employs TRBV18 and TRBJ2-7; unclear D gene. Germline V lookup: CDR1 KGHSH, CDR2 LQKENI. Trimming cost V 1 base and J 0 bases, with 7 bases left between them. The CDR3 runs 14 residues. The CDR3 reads CASSPLDASYEQYF. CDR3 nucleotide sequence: TGTGCCAGCTCACCACTTGACGCCTCCTACGAGCAGTACTTC.

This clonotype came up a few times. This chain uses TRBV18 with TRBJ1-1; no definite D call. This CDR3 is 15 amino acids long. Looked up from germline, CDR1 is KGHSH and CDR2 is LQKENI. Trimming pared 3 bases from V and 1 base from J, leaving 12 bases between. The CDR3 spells CASSPGGPPNTEAFF. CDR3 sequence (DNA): TGTGCCAGCTCACCGGGAGGTCCGCCGAACACTGAAGCTTTCTTT. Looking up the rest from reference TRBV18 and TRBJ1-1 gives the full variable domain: NAGVMQNPRHLVRRRGQEARLRCSPMKGHSHVYWYRQLPEEGLKFMVYLQKENIIDESGMPKERFSAEFPKEGPSILRIQQVVRGDSAAYFCASSPGGPPNTEAFFGQGTRLTVV.

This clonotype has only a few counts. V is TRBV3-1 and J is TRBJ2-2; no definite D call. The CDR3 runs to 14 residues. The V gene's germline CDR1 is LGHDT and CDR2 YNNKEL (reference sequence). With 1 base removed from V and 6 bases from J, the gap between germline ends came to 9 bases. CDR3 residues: CASSQASGPGELFF. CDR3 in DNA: TGTGCCAGCAGCCAAGCGAGTGGGCCCGGGGAGCTGTTTTTT.

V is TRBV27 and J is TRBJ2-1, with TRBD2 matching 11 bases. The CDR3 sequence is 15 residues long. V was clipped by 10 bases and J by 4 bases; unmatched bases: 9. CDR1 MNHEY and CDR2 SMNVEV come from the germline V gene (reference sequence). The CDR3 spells CANLPRLAGYNEQFF. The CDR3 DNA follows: TGTGCCAACCTCCCTCGACTAGCGGGATACAATGAGCAGTTCTTC.

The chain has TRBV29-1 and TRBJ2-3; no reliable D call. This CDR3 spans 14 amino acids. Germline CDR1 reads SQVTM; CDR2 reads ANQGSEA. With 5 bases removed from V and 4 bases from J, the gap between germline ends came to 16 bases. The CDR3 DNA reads TGCAGCGTTTCCACTATAGCTACCGCAGATACGCAGTATTTT. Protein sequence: CSVSTIATADTQYF.